One sample yielded the 15 T cell receptor beta chains listed below, sequenced in a study of graft-versus-host responses after intestinal transplantation. Their target antigens are unknown. Assay used: immunoSEQ multiplex PCR; TCRdb lists only in-frame clones, some missing. The sample lists 30,000 to 40,000 clones, over 90% occurring once. The sequences come from unstimulated CD8+ T cells sorted from spleen or lymph node cells, collected before transplant. These receptor sequences come from a human donor who was the organ donor for an intestinal transplant.

Only one count was recorded for this clone. The rearrangement uses TRBV28 and TRBJ2-7; 7 bases align to TRBD1. CDR3 length: 18 residues. Germline V gene lookup returns CDR1 MDHEN and CDR2 SYDVKM. V was clipped by 2 bases and J by 3 bases; unmatched bases: 16. The CDR3 DNA reads TGTGCCAGCAGTTTAGACAGGGATCTACAAATTCTCATCTACGAGCAGTACTTC. Translation gives CASSLDRDLQILIYEQYF.

The rearrangement links TRBV4-2 to TRBJ2-1; 9 bases agree with TRBD2. With V trimmed by 4 bases and J by 5 bases, 9 bases remained unmatched. The CDR3 is 16 residues long. Germline loops: CDR1 LGHNA, CDR2 YNFKEQ. The CDR3 reads CASSREPSGTNNEQFF. The CDR3 bases are TGTGCCAGCAGCCGAGAACCTAGCGGGACCAACAATGAGCAGTTCTTC.

This clone has a single count. The J gene is TRBJ2-1, the V gene TRBV6-6; D is ambiguous. The CDR3 sequence is 11 residues long. Trimming removed 7 bases at V and 6 bases at J, with 7 bases between. Germline V gene data show CDR1 as MNHNY and CDR2 as SVGAGI (reference sequence). In DNA form, the CDR3 reads TGTGCCAGCAAGGACGGCAATGAGCAGTTCTTC. Its protein is CASKDGNEQFF.

CDR3 DNA: TGCACCAGCACGGGACAGGGGGTTCCTCAGCCCCAGCATTTT. It yields the protein CTSTGQGVPQPQHF. The chain combines TRBV1 with TRBJ1-5; TRBD1 is taken as the D call from the table, unchecked against the DNA. TRBV1 is described as a pseudogene. The length of the CDR3 is 14 residues.

CDR3: CASSWDYNEQFF. The CDR3 DNA follows: TGTGCCAGCAGCTGGGACTACAATGAGCAGTTCTTC. The chain joins TRBV7-2 to TRBJ2-1; D unresolved. There are 12 residues in the CDR3. Trimming stripped 4 bases from V and 3 bases from J, with 4 bases between. Germline CDR1 and CDR2: SGHTA and FQGNSA.

The sample holds a few counts of this clone. One end of the junction fails to match germline, which may point to a read error. The V and J genes are TRBV14 and TRBJ2-7; D gene uncertain. Germline V CDR1 and CDR2: SGHDN, FVKESK. The CDR3 consists of 13 residues. This CDR3 reads CASSQDVAYEQYF. CDR3 coding DNA: TGCGCCAGCAGCCAAGATGTGGCATACGAGCAGTACTTC.

The CDR3 loop is CASSQGATGELFF. CDR3 nucleotide sequence: TGCGCCAGCAGCCAAGGGGCCACCGGGGAGCTGTTTTTT. The rearrangement links TRBV4-1 to TRBJ2-2; no firm D call. Germline V lookup: CDR1 MGHRA, CDR2 YSYEKL. The CDR3 has 13 residues. V lost 1 base, J lost 4 bases, and 4 bases lay in between.

The chain links TRBV27 to TRBJ2-3, with D possibly being TRBD2 (8 bases). The CDR3 has 19 amino acids. Trimming removed 6 bases at V and 2 bases at J, with 27 bases between. CDR1 is MNHEY, CDR2 SMNVEV, per germline (reference sequence). CDR3 DNA: TGTGCCAGCAGAGGGACTAGACTAAAGGACAGGCTTTACACAGATACGCAGTATTTT. Encoded protein: CASRGTRLKDRLYTDTQYF.

J is TRBJ2-2 and V is TRBV19, with no clear D. The germline CDR1 and CDR2 sequences are LNHDA and SQIVND (reference sequence). V was clipped by 4 bases and J by 0 bases, with 0 bases between them. The CDR3 sequence is 12 residues long. The CDR3: CASSTNTGELFF. The CDR3 nucleotides read TGTGCCAGTAGTACGAACACCGGGGAGCTGTTTTTT.

The V gene is TRBV30, the J gene TRBJ1-5; D unresolved. CDR1 and CDR2 from the germline V gene are GTSNPN and SVGIG (reference sequence). This CDR3 region has 12 residues. V gave up 2 bases and J gave up 9 bases, with 11 bases separating them. This CDR3 is CAWSSGLWPQHF. Here the CDR3 DNA reads TGTGCCTGGAGTTCGGGTCTTTGGCCCCAGCATTTT.

A remark on this clone: One junction end disagrees with the germline gene, perhaps due to a read error. V usage is TRBV6-5 and J usage is TRBJ2-1; D perhaps matches TRBD2 (6 bases). There are 15 residues in the CDR3. Per the germline V gene, CDR1 is MNHEY and CDR2 is SVGAGI. CDR3 protein: CASRSPRDSFNEQFF. The CDR3 DNA reads TGTGCCAGCAGAAGCCCCCGGGACTCCTTCAATGAGCAGTTCTTC.

This clone was counted only a few times. The rearrangement joins TRBV9 to TRBJ2-1; D unclear. This CDR3 has 15 residues. V was cut by 0 bases and J by 4 bases, with 11 bases left in between. Germline assignment: CDR1 SGDLS and CDR2 YYNGEE. In DNA, the CDR3 is TGTGCCAGCAGCGTAGGGGCAGGTGGTTACAATGAGCAGTTCTTC. This gives the protein CASSVGAGGYNEQFF.

The genes are TRBV6-5 and TRBJ2-3; TRBD2 matches at 7 bases. This CDR3 region has 15 residues. Trimming removed 5 bases from V and 6 bases from J; junction bases left unmatched: 11. Germline lookup yields CDR1 MNHEY and CDR2 SVGAGI. Written as DNA, the CDR3 is TGTGCCAGCAGTGGAGGTCGGGAGGTGGCGGATACGCAGTATTTT. As protein: CASSGGREVADTQYF.

V and J are TRBV29-1 and TRBJ1-1; D remains unclear. Germline CDR1 is SQVTM and CDR2 is ANQGSEA. The V gene lost 0 bases and the J gene lost 6 bases, with 17 bases spanning the gap. The CDR3 runs 15 residues. CDR3 sequence reads: CSVEDGVARGSEAFF. CDR3 nucleotides: TGCAGCGTTGAAGACGGAGTTGCCCGGGGTTCTGAAGCTTTCTTT.

The chain uses TRBV29-1 and TRBJ2-7, with D possibly being TRBD1 or TRBD2 (5 bases each). The V end lost 1 base, the J end lost 7 bases, and 17 bases lay between the germline ends. CDR1 and CDR2 from the germline V gene are SQVTM and ANQGSEA. CDR3 length: 14 residues. This chain's CDR3 is CSVEVEGMNLEQYF. In nucleotides, the CDR3 is TGCAGCGTTGAAGTCGAGGGGATGAACTTGGAGCAGTACTTC.